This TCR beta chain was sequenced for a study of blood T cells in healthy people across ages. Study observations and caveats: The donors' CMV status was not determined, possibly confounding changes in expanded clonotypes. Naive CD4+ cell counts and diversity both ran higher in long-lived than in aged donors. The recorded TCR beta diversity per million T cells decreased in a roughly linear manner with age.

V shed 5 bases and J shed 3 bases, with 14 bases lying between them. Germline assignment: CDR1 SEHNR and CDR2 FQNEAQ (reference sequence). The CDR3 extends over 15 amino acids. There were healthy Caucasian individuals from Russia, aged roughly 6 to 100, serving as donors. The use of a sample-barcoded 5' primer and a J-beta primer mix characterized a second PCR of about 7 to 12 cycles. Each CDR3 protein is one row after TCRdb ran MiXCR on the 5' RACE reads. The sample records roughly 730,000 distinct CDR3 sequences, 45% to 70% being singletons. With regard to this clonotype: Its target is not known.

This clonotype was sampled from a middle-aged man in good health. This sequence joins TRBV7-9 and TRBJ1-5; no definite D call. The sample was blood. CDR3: CASSNSRAANQPQHF. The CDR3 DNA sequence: TGTGCCAGCAGCAACTCCCGGGCCGCCAATCAGCCCCAGCATTTT.